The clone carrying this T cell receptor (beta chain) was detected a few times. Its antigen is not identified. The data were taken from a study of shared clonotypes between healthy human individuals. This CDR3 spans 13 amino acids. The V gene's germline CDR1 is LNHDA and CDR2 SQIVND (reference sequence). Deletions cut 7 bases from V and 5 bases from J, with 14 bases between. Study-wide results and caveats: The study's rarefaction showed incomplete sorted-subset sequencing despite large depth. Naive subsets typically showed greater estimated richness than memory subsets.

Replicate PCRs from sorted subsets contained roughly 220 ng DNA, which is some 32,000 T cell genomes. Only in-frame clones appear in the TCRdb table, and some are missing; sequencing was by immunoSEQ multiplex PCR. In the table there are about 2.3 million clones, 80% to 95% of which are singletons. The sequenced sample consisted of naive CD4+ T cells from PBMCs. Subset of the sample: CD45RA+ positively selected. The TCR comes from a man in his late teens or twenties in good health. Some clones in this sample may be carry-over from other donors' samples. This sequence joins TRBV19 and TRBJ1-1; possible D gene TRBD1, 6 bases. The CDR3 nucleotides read TGTGCCAGTATCGATAGGGGGAGTACTGAAGCTTTCTTT. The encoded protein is CASIDRGSTEAFF.